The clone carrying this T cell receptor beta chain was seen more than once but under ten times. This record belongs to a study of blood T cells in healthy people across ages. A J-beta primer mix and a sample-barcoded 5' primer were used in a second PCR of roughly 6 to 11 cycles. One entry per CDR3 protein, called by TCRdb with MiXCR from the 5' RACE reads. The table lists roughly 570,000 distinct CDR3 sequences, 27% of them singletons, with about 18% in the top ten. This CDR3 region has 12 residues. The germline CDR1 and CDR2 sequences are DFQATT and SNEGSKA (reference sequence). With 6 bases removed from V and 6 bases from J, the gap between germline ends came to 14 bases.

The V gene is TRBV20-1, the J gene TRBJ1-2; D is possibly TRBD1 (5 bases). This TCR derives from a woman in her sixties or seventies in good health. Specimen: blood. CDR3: CSASEPGNGYTF. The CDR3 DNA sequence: TGCAGTGCCTCAGAACCAGGGAATGGCTACACCTTC.